Detailed here is one TCR beta chain. Sequenced by immunoSEQ multiplex PCR; TCRdb stores in-frame clones only, minus some. The sample holds some 74,000 clones, under 98% seen once. The entry originates in a study of technical replicates of blood from several donors. The clonotype was recovered from a human donor in good health. Sequencing used T cells isolated from PBMCs.

The CDR3 region is CAISEGGQGDGYTF. The CDR3, as DNA: TGTGCCATCAGTGAAGGGGGACAGGGGGATGGCTACACCTTC. This chain uses TRBV10-3 with TRBJ1-2; 11 nucleotides match TRBD1. The germline V gene encodes CDR1 ENHRY and CDR2 SYGVKD. CDR3 length: 14 amino acids. V gave up 3 bases and J gave up 6 bases; unmatched junction bases: 3.